The 10 T cell receptor beta chains given below trace back to one sample, sequenced in a study of blood T cell repertoires in COVID-19. Assay: immunoSEQ multiplex PCR; the TCRdb copy retains only in-frame clones and omits some. The data show approximately 190,000 clones, with 80% to 90% seen just once and 2.1% held by the top ten. Sequenced input: peripheral blood. These receptors were taken from a man between 65 and 79 years old with active or convalescent COVID-19.

The V and J genes are TRBV11-2 and TRBJ1-6; D is possibly TRBD1 (6 bases). This CDR3 comprises 15 residues. The germline CDR1 and CDR2 sequences are SGHAT and FQNNGV. Trimming left V 2 bases short and J 7 bases short, with 12 bases between. CDR3 protein: CASSLNRARNSPLHF. DNA of the CDR3: TGTGCCAGCAGCTTAAACAGGGCCAGAAATTCACCCCTCCACTTT.

The V call is TRBV29-1, the J call TRBJ1-2; no definite D call. Germline assignment: CDR1 SQVTM and CDR2 ANQGSEA. The V end lost 4 bases, the J end lost 5 bases, and 11 bases lay between the germline ends. The CDR3 is 12 residues long. CDR3 bases: TGCAGCGTTGCAGAAGGCGGGTATGGCTACACCTTC. Its protein is CSVAEGGYGYTF.

This clone is a singleton in its sample. The rearrangement uses TRBV5-5 and TRBJ2-7, with 7 bases matching TRBD1. Germline V lookup: CDR1 SGHKS, CDR2 YYEKEE (reference sequence). Trimming took 4 bases from V and 4 from J; bases not matched to a gene: 8. The CDR3 extends over 14 amino acids. Here the CDR3 reads CASSPRQGMYEQYF. The CDR3 bases are TGTGCCAGCAGCCCTCGACAGGGCATGTACGAGCAGTACTTC.

The genes are TRBV28 and TRBJ2-5; 7 bases agree with TRBD2. The CDR3 covers 15 residues. J gave up 0 bases and V 6 bases, and 7 bases lay outside the gene matches. Per germline, CDR1 MDHEN and CDR2 SYDVKM. As DNA, the CDR3 is TGTGCCAGCAGCCTCCCCGGGACTAACCAAGAGACCCAGTACTTC. Translated, it gives CASSLPGTNQETQYF.

The V call is TRBV20-1, the J call TRBJ2-5; a weak D match, TRBD2 (5 bases). V was shortened by 3 bases and J by 2 bases, with 7 bases between the two germline ends. Germline CDR1 is DFQATT and CDR2 is SNEGSKA (reference sequence). The CDR3 runs to 12 residues. CDR3 sequence: CSASSGQETQYF. For the CDR3, the DNA is TGCAGTGCTAGTTCGGGGCAAGAGACCCAGTACTTC.

The rearrangement uses TRBV7-2 and TRBJ2-7, with TRBD2 matching 9 bases. CDR1 is SGHTA, CDR2 FQGNSA, per germline. This CDR3 spans 17 amino acids. V gave up 1 base and J gave up 0 bases; unmatched junction bases: 7. The chain's CDR3 is CASSLVSSGSFSYEQYF. The DNA for the CDR3 is TGTGCCAGCAGCTTAGTGAGTAGCGGGAGTTTCTCCTACGAGCAGTACTTC.

This chain links TRBV5-1 with TRBJ2-5; 8 bases line up with TRBD2. The CDR3 contains 14 residues. V shed 4 bases, J shed 2 bases, and the junction held 4 bases outside the gene matches. Germline lookup yields CDR1 SGHRS and CDR2 YFSETQ. Here the CDR3 DNA reads TGCGCCAGCAGCCCTAGCGGGTATCAAGAGACCCAGTACTTC. Translated: CASSPSGYQETQYF.

The J gene is TRBJ1-6, the V gene TRBV27; D call uncertain. This CDR3 contains 16 residues. V was cut by 6 bases and J by 6 bases, with 18 bases left in between. The germline gives CDR1 MNHEY, CDR2 SMNVEV (reference sequence). The CDR3 is CASSSLLSGSNSPLHF. In nucleotides, the CDR3 is TGTGCCAGCAGCTCGCTACTCAGCGGTAGTAATTCACCCCTCCACTTT.

V gene TRBV28 combines with J gene TRBJ2-7, with TRBD1 identical over 10 bases. The CDR3 runs 14 residues. The V and J ends lost 10 bases and 6 bases, in that order; junction bases with no gene match: 12. The germline CDR1 and CDR2 sequences are MDHEN and SYDVKM. This chain's CDR3 is CATSRDRGSVEQYF. In nucleotides, the CDR3 is TGTGCCACCTCCCGGGACAGGGGATCGGTCGAGCAGTACTTC.

J is TRBJ1-1 and V is TRBV6-5; 7 bases align to TRBD1. The CDR3 is 11 residues long. J lost 10 bases, V lost 10 bases, and 9 bases had no gene match. Germline V lookup: CDR1 MNHEY, CDR2 SVGAGI. In DNA, the CDR3 is TGTGCCACCGAGACAGGGTTCGCAGCTTTCTTT. Translation gives CATETGFAAFF.